Sequencing of this TCR beta chain was carried out in a study of T cell repertoires in cytomegalovirus infection (dated by TCRdb to about 2019). Looking at the study overall: Alongside well-studied HLA-B-restricted epitopes, the peptide stimulations were aimed at recently identified HLA-C-restricted CMV epitopes, whose presentation resists viral immunomodulation. Donor HLA type was relevant to the analysis, because carriage of CMV infection together with the matching HLA type was indicated by public TCR beta signatures.

Its CDR3 holds 18 amino acids, cysteine through phenylalanine. Solely the CDR3 DNA is kept, with 54 bases framed from the first base. The junction carries 24 bases between V and J, which are trimmed by 5 bases and 5 bases respectively. CDR1 SEHNR and CDR2 FQNEAQ were looked up in the germline V gene (reference sequence). The treatment or condition label, as the study defines it: in vitro stimulation with specific CMV peptide epitopes to enrich CMV-specific T cells. TCRdb shows the sequencer as Illumina HiSeq 1500. TCRdb ran its own pipeline on the public reads, namely fastp trimming at Q25 and MiXCR clone calling, and kept in-frame beta chains. One record per CDR3 amino acid sequence lists the most common genes and DNA. The sample table records some 350,000 distinct CDR3 sequences; about 35% of these occur just once. Jointly, the top ten make up less than 15% of the sample. What the authors observed across the whole study: The ex vivo response was dominated by HLA-C-restricted CMV-specific TCR beta clonotypes, which also provided the single most frequent clonotype in two of eight donors. In both this cohort and an independent 352-donor cohort, the cumulative frequency of public TCR beta family members distinguished carriers of CMV infection plus the relevant HLA type.

The sample holds a few counts of this clonotype. Its antigen is unknown. No qualities accompany the bases; no much larger clone lies one base away. The sequence was collected from a human donor in good health (CMV status not recorded). Some clones in this sample may be carry-over from other donors' samples. The chain was built from TRBV7-9 and TRBJ2-2, with the D gene tentatively TRBD1 or TRBD2, based on 5 matching bases in each. The starting material was cultured PBMCs, obtained from culture after CMV antigen stimulation. The encoded CDR3 is CASSTSGTFGPGTGELFF. The nucleotide sequence reads TGTGCCAGCAGCACTAGTGGGACCTTCGGACCGGGGACCGGGGAGCTGTTTTTT.